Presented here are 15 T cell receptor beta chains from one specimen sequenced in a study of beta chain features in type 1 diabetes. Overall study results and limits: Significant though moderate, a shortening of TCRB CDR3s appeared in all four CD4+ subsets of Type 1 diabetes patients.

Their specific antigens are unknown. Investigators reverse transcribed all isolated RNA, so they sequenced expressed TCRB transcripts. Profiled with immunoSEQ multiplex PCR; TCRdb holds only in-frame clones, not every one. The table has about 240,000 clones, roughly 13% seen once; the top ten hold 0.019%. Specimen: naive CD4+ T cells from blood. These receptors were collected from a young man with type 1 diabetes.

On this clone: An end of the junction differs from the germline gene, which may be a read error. The CDR3 sequence: CASSLGTSGMSPIF. CDR3 nucleotides: TGCGCCAGCAGCTTGGGGACTAGCGGGATGAGTCCAATCTTC. This chain uses TRBV5-1 with TRBJ2-1; 12 positions match TRBD2. CDR1 is SGHRS and CDR2 is YFSETQ in the germline V gene. This CDR3 spans 14 amino acids.

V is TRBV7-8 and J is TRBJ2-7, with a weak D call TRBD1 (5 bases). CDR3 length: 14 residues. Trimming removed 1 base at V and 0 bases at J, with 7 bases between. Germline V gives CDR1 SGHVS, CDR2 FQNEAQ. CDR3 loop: CASSLGRDSYEQYF. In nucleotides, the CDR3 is TGTGCCAGCAGCTTAGGCAGGGACTCCTACGAGCAGTACTTC.

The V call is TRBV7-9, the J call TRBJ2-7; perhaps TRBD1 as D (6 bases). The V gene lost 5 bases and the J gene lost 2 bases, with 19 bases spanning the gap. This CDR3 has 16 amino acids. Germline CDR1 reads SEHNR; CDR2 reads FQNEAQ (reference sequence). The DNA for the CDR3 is TGTGCCAGCAGCCCCAGGGGCTACCGGTCGCCCTACGAGCAGTACTTC. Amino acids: CASSPRGYRSPYEQYF.

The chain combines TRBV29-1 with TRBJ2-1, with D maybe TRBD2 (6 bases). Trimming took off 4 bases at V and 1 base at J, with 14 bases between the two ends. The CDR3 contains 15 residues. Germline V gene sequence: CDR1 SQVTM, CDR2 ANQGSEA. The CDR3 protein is CSVVGGIGSYNEQFF. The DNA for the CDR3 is TGCAGCGTTGTGGGGGGTATAGGTTCCTACAATGAGCAGTTCTTC.

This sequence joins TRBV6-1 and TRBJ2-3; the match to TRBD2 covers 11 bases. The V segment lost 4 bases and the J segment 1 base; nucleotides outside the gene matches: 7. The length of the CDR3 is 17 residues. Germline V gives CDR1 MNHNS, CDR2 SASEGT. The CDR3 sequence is CASSANPTSGGTDTQYF. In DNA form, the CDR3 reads TGTGCCAGCAGTGCTAACCCGACTAGCGGGGGCACAGATACGCAGTATTTT.

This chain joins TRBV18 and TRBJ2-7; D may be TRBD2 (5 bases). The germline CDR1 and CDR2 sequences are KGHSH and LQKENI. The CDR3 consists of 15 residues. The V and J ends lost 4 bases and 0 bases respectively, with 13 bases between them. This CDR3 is CASSLRGASSYEQYF. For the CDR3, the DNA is TGTGCCAGCTCACTCCGGGGAGCTAGCTCCTACGAGCAGTACTTC.

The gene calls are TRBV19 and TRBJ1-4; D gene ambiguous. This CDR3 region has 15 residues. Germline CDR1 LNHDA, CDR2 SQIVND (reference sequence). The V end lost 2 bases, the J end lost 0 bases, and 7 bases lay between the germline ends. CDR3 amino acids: CASSISVTTNEKLFF. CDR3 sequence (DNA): TGTGCCAGTAGTATATCGGTTACAACTAATGAAAAACTGTTTTTT.

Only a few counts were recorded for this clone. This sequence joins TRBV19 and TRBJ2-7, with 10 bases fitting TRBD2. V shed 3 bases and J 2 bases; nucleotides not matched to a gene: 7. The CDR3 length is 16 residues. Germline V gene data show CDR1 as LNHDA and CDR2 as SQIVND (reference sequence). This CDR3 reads CASSIGGSGRTYEQYF. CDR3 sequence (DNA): TGTGCCAGTAGTATTGGGGGTAGCGGGAGGACCTACGAGCAGTACTTC.

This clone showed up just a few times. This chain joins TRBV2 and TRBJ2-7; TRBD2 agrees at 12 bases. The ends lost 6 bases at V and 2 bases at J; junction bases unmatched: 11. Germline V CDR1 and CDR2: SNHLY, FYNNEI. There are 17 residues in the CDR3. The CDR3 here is CASRFSTSGRSPYEQYF. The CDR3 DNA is TGTGCCAGCAGATTCTCGACTAGCGGGAGATCTCCCTACGAGCAGTACTTC.

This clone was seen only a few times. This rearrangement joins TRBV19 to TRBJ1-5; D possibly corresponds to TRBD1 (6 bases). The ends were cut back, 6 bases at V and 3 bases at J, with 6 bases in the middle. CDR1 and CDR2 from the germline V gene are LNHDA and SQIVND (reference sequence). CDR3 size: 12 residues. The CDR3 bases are TGTGCCAGTAGGGGGGCCAATCAGCCCCAGCATTTT. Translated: CASRGANQPQHF.

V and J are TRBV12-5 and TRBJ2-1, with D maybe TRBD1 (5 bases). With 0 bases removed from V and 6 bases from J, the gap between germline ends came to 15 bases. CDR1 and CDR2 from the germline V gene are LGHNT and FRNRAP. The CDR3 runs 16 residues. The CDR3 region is CASGLVIGDIGNEQFF. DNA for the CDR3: TGTGCTAGTGGTTTGGTAATAGGGGATATCGGCAATGAGCAGTTCTTC.

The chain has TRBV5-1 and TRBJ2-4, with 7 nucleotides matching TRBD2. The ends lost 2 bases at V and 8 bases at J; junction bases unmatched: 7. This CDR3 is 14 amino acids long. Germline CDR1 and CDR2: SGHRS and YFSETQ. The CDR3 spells CASSFYEGGDIQYF. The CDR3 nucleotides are TGCGCCAGCAGCTTTTACGAGGGAGGGGACATTCAGTACTTC.

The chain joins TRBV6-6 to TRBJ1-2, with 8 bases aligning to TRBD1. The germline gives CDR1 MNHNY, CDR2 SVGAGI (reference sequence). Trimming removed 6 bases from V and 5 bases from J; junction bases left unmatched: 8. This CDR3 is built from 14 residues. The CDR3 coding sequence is TGTGCCAGCAGCCCACGGACAGGGTATTATGGCTACACCTTC. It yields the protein CASSPRTGYYGYTF.

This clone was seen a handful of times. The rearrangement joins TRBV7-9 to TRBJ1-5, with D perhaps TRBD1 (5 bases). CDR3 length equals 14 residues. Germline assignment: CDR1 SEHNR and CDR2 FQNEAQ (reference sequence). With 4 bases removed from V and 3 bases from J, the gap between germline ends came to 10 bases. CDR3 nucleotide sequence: TGTGCCAGCAGCTCAGACAGAATCAATCAGCCCCAGCATTTT. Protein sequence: CASSSDRINQPQHF.

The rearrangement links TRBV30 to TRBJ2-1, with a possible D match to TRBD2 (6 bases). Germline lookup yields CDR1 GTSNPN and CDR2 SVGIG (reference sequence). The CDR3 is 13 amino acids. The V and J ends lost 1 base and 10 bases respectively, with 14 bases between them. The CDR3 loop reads CAWSAGETVEQFF. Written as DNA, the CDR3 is TGTGCCTGGAGTGCGGGAGAGACAGTCGAGCAGTTCTTC.